The next 25 T cell receptor beta chains were all read from a single sample in a study of cytomegalovirus exposure and HLA in healthy donors. The PCR contained 60 Vbeta and 13 Jbeta primers. Libraries were prepared by immunoSEQ multiplex PCR; TCRdb keeps only in-frame clonotypes and omits some of them. The sample carries more than 90,000 clones, less than 80% recorded once. Sequencing input: PBMCs. The receptors were gathered from a boy aged 5-17 years in good health and CMV-seropositive.

This sequence joins TRBV6-5 and TRBJ2-7; the match to TRBD1 covers 9 bases. Per germline, CDR1 MNHEY and CDR2 SVGAGI. Trimming took 6 bases from V and 5 from J; bases not matched to a gene: 8. CDR3 length equals 14 residues. The CDR3 DNA sequence: TGTGCCAGCAGCCGTGACAGGGGGATCCACGAGCAGTACTTC. Residues: CASSRDRGIHEQYF.

This clone was counted a few times. V is TRBV5-1 and J is TRBJ2-1; 11 bases match TRBD2. With V trimmed by 2 bases and J by 0 bases, 4 bases remained unmatched. This CDR3 comprises 17 residues. Germline loops: CDR1 SGHRS, CDR2 YFSETQ. Written as DNA, the CDR3 is TGCGCCAGCAGCTTCACTAGCGGGAGTAGCTCCTACAATGAGCAGTTCTTC. Protein product: CASSFTSGSSSYNEQFF.

This clone has a single count. The chain couples TRBV7-6 to TRBJ1-1; 7 bases are a match to TRBD1. J gave up 4 bases and V 1 base, and 6 bases lay outside the gene matches. CDR3 length: 15 residues. CDR1 is SGHVS, CDR2 FNYEAQ, per germline. The CDR3 loop is CASSLDRQGGTEAFF. DNA of the CDR3: TGTGCCAGCAGCTTAGACCGACAGGGCGGCACTGAAGCTTTCTTT.

The rearrangement uses TRBV10-1 and TRBJ1-1, with TRBD1 as a possible D gene (6 bases). With 5 bases removed from V and 4 bases from J, the gap between germline ends came to 23 bases. There are 17 residues in the CDR3. The V gene's germline CDR1 is WNHNN and CDR2 SYGVQD (reference sequence). The CDR3 sequence is CASSRTENHPDSTEAFF. CDR3 sequence (DNA): TGCGCCAGCAGTAGGACAGAAAACCACCCTGATAGCACTGAAGCTTTCTTT.

This chain joins TRBV5-1 and TRBJ2-6; the D is unclear. Germline lookup yields CDR1 SGHRS and CDR2 YFSETQ. V lost 0 bases and J lost 4, with 8 bases in between. The CDR3 sequence is 15 residues long. The CDR3: CASSLGVAGANVLTF. For the CDR3, the DNA is TGCGCCAGCAGCTTGGGGGTAGCCGGGGCCAACGTCCTGACTTTC.

This clone was seen only a few times. This chain connects TRBV7-3 to TRBJ2-7; TRBD2 is a possible D gene (7 bases). The length of the CDR3 is 14 residues. Germline-derived CDR1 and CDR2 are SGHTA and FQGTGA. Trimming took off 5 bases at V and 4 bases at J, with 15 bases between the two ends. Written as DNA, the CDR3 is TGTGCCAGCAGCCCCTCCGGGGGGCCGTACGAGCAGTACTTC. It codes for CASSPSGGPYEQYF.

The chain links TRBV6-6 to TRBJ2-6; maybe TRBD1 (5 bases). Germline values: CDR1 MNHNY, CDR2 SVGAGI (reference sequence). This CDR3 spans 14 amino acids. Trimming took off 5 bases at V and 1 base at J, with 6 bases between the two ends. The CDR3 protein is CASSQGSGANVLTF. The CDR3 DNA is TGTGCCAGCAGTCAGGGTTCTGGGGCCAACGTCCTGACTTTC.

V and J are TRBV7-8 and TRBJ1-1; 8 nucleotides align to TRBD1. With V trimmed by 1 base and J by 1 base, 8 bases remained unmatched. The CDR3 spans 17 residues. Germline CDR1 and CDR2: SGHVS and FQNEAQ. CDR3 nucleotide sequence: TGTGCCAGCAGCTTAGGACAGGGGACTTTAAGGAACACTGAAGCTTTCTTT. Amino acid sequence: CASSLGQGTLRNTEAFF.

The V gene is TRBV5-1, the J gene TRBJ1-6, with a weak D call TRBD1 (5 bases). CDR3 size: 16 residues. Deletions cut 3 bases from V and 5 bases from J, with 15 bases between. Germline loops: CDR1 SGHRS, CDR2 YFSETQ. CDR3 coding DNA: TGCGCCAGCAGCTCCGAGCCAGGGAAGCATAATTCACCCCTCCACTTT. This encodes CASSSEPGKHNSPLHF.

The CDR3 coding sequence is TGTGCCAGCACCGCCCCTTGGACAAGCTCCTACGAGCAGTACTTC. This gives the protein CASTAPWTSSYEQYF. The chain is built from TRBV11-2 and TRBJ2-7; D may be TRBD1 (5 bases). The CDR3 loop spans 15 amino acids. CDR1 is SGHAT and CDR2 is FQNNGV in the germline V gene. Trimming stripped 7 bases from V and 0 bases from J, with 16 bases between. The full variable domain, with the rest looked up from reference TRBV11-2 and TRBJ2-7, is EAGVAQSPRYKIIEKRQSVAFWCNPISGHATLYWYQQILGQGPKLLIQFQNNGVVDDSQLPKDRFSAERLKGVDSTLKIQPAKLEDSAVYLCASTAPWTSSYEQYFGPGTRLTVT.

This clone was seen a few times. This chain connects TRBV2 to TRBJ1-1; D is undetermined. This CDR3 comprises 14 residues. The V gene's germline CDR1 is SNHLY and CDR2 FYNNEI. V shed 2 bases and J shed 1 base, with 8 bases lying between them. CDR3 bases: TGTGCCAGCAGTGAAAGTGAGGCGAACACTGAAGCTTTCTTT. Translated, it gives CASSESEANTEAFF.

The chain couples TRBV7-6 to TRBJ1-2; D possibly corresponds to TRBD1 (6 bases). V lost 1 base to trimming and J lost 4 bases, with 13 bases between them. The CDR3 has 15 residues. Germline V gene sequence: CDR1 SGHVS, CDR2 FNYEAQ. CDR3 in DNA: TGTGCCAGCAGCTTAGTGGCAGGGGCTGGCTATGGCTACACCTTC. It specifies CASSLVAGAGYGYTF.

This chain joins TRBV27 and TRBJ1-4; D remains unclear. V gave up 5 bases and J gave up 8 bases, with 15 bases separating them. This CDR3 region has 14 residues. Germline CDR1 is MNHEY and CDR2 is SMNVEV (reference sequence). For the CDR3, the DNA is TGTGCCAGCAGTCTATTGGGTTCGGGGGAAAAACTGTTTTTT. Amino acid sequence: CASSLLGSGEKLFF.

This clone was picked up a small number of times. V gene TRBV5-4 combines with J gene TRBJ2-1; tentative D call: TRBD2 (5 bases). There are 15 residues in the CDR3. The ends were cut back, 4 bases at V and 0 bases at J, with 11 bases in the middle. Germline CDR1 and CDR2: SGHNT and YYREEE (reference sequence). The CDR3 is CASSLEGSSYNEQFF. In DNA form, the CDR3 reads TGTGCCAGCAGCCTGGAAGGGAGCTCCTACAATGAGCAGTTCTTC. Full variable domain (missing parts from reference TRBV5-4 and TRBJ2-1): ETGVTQSPTHLIKTRGQQVTLRCSSQSGHNTVSWYQQALGQGPQFIFQYYREEENGRGNFPPRFSGLQFPNYSSELNVNALELDDSALYLCASSLEGSSYNEQFFGPGTRLTVL.

This chain connects TRBV5-4 to TRBJ2-7, with TRBD1 matching over 7 bases. The ends lost 1 base at V and 5 bases at J; junction bases unmatched: 12. This CDR3 is built from 16 residues. Germline V lookup: CDR1 SGHNT, CDR2 YYREEE (reference sequence). The CDR3 loop reads CASSLTYSTGTHEQYF. DNA for the CDR3: TGTGCCAGCAGCTTGACCTACTCGACAGGGACCCACGAGCAGTACTTC.

The rearrangement joins TRBV5-4 to TRBJ2-7; tentatively, D is TRBD2 (6 bases). From germline, CDR1 is SGHNT and CDR2 YYREEE (reference sequence). With 0 bases removed from V and 0 bases from J, the gap between germline ends came to 7 bases. This CDR3 is built from 14 residues. The CDR3 bases are TGTGCCAGCAGCTTGGGGCGGGACTCCTACGAGCAGTACTTC. Protein product: CASSLGRDSYEQYF.

The rearrangement joins TRBV7-2 to TRBJ2-3; 10 bases fit TRBD2. The CDR3 runs 17 residues. Germline V gives CDR1 SGHTA, CDR2 FQGNSA. V gave up 1 base and J gave up 4 bases; unmatched junction bases: 8. The CDR3, as DNA: TGTGCCAGCAGCTTAGTTATCCTAGCGGGAGTCCCAGATACGCAGTATTTT. The encoded protein is CASSLVILAGVPDTQYF.

The chain recombines TRBV5-4 with TRBJ2-7, with a weak D call TRBD2 (5 bases). This CDR3 has 16 residues. The germline V gene encodes CDR1 SGHNT and CDR2 YYREEE (reference sequence). V lost 2 bases and J 1 base, leaving 16 bases between the germline ends. In nucleotides, the CDR3 is TGTGCCAGCAGCTTACGACTGGCGGGCGGTTCCTACGAGCAGTACTTC. This translates into CASSLRLAGGSYEQYF.

This clone was seen only a few times. The junction does not match germline at one end; this may be a read error. This rearrangement joins TRBV14 to TRBJ2-4, with 10 positions matching TRBD1. Germline-derived CDR1 and CDR2 are SGHDN and FVKESK. The CDR3 sequence is 13 residues long. CDR3 loop: CASSQGRQGASHF. CDR3 DNA sequence: TGTGCCAGCAGCCAAGGAAGACAGGGGGCGTCACACTTC.

V gene TRBV7-2 combines with J gene TRBJ1-4; no firm D call. CDR1 SGHTA and CDR2 FQGNSA come from the germline V gene. Trimming took off 1 base at V and 4 bases at J, with 10 bases between the two ends. This CDR3 comprises 15 residues. CDR3 nucleotides: TGTGCCAGCAGCTTAGTAACGGGTTTTAATGAAAAACTGTTTTTT. It yields the protein CASSLVTGFNEKLFF.

This clone was detected only a few times. This chain connects TRBV29-1 to TRBJ2-7, with D possibly TRBD1 on 6 matching bases. The CDR3 extends over 11 amino acids. Germline lookup yields CDR1 SQVTM and CDR2 ANQGSEA. Between the trimmed V and J ends, which lost 2 bases and 4 bases, there was a span of 6 bases. The CDR3 DNA sequence: TGCAGCGTTGAACAGGGGTACGAGCAGTACTTC. As protein: CSVEQGYEQYF.

Concerning this clone itself: At the DNA level, this CDR3 is encoded by other sequences in the same sample as well. The chain joins TRBV6-6 to TRBJ2-7; tentative D call: TRBD1 (5 bases). V lost 7 bases and J 0 bases, leaving 10 bases between the germline ends. Germline CDR1 and CDR2: MNHNY and SVGAGI (reference sequence). This CDR3 is built from 13 residues. The CDR3 sequence: CASNRQSSYEQYF. DNA of the CDR3: TGTGCCAGCAATCGACAGAGCTCCTACGAGCAGTACTTC.

The chain joins TRBV6-5 to TRBJ2-5; the match to TRBD2 covers 7 bases. Losses at the gene ends were 8 bases for V and 1 base for J; bases not matched to a gene: 10. The CDR3 is 15 amino acids. The germline gives CDR1 MNHEY, CDR2 SVGAGI. The CDR3 here is CASGRASYLQETQYF. Written as DNA, the CDR3 is TGTGCCAGCGGGAGGGCCAGCTATCTCCAAGAGACCCAGTACTTC.

The chain employs TRBV4-2 and TRBJ2-7; 7 nucleotides agree with TRBD1. The CDR3 spans 15 residues. The trim removed 3 bases at V and 2 bases at J, leaving 7 bases unmatched. Germline V gene sequence: CDR1 LGHNA, CDR2 YNFKEQ. CDR3 nucleotides: TGTGCCAGCAGCCATACCACAGGGGTGGCCTACGAGCAGTACTTC. Amino acids: CASSHTTGVAYEQYF.

This chain connects TRBV25-1 to TRBJ1-2, with no clear D. V was pared by 4 bases and J by 8 bases, with 11 bases between. The germline V gene has CDR1 MGHDK and CDR2 SYGVNS. The CDR3 has 12 residues. Written as DNA, the CDR3 is TGTGCCAGCAGTGGACACAGTTACGGCTACACCTTC. Protein product: CASSGHSYGYTF.